The sample holds many counts of the clone carrying this T cell receptor (beta chain). Its antigen is as yet unknown. Amplified TCR beta CDR3 regions came from RNA transcripts. Initially, a first-round RT-PCR of the TCR CDR3 employed the HTBI primer set. TCRdb independently ran MiXCR on the multiplex PCR reads; one entry per CDR3 protein. This table holds approximately 370,000 distinct CDR3 sequences, approximately 17% found once. This CDR3 has 13 amino acids. From germline, CDR1 is MNHEY and CDR2 SVGEGT. Trimming stripped 6 bases from V and 3 bases from J, with 11 bases between. Using less than 12 ml of fresh peripheral blood, PBMCs were prepared. This record belongs to a study of T cells in Graves' hyperthyroidism and ophthalmopathy. Across the whole study: Blood from the periphery was taken at initial diagnosis, before any treatment.

Study-level findings and limits: Among thyroid clonotypes expanded above 0.001, most also appeared in blood. It was a median about seven months before onset that the model predicted ophthalmopathy.

Sequenced input: blood. The origin of this receptor is a young woman with Graves' hyperthyroidism that later progressed to Graves' ophthalmopathy. The chain combines TRBV6-2 or TRBV6-3 with TRBJ2-5; no firm D call. CDR3 nucleotides: TGTGCCAGCAGCCCTGTCTCCGAAGAGACCCAGTACTTC. It codes for CASSPVSEETQYF.